A selection of T cell receptor beta chains follows, all from one sample in a study of CXCR3-negative and CXCR3-positive naive CD8 T cells. TCRdb reprocessed the 5' RACE reads and stores each CDR3 protein as one record, lacking DNA. Recorded for this sample: 100,000 to 150,000 distinct CDR3 sequences. What was sequenced was naive CXCR3- CD8+ T cells from blood. The receptors come from a human donor in good health. Some clones in this sample may be carry-over from other donors' samples. Both conserved end residues are part of each CDR3.

j_call v_call cdr3_aa
TRBJ1-2 TRBV29-1 CSVEGQNYGYTF
TRBJ1-6 TRBV4-1 CASSQKARAVSSYNSPLHF
TRBJ2-2 TRBV7-9 CASSAPRDPGELFF
TRBJ2-7 TRBV19 CASSTRQLNYEQYF
TRBJ2-5 TRBV7-2 CASSPNLYQETQYF
TRBJ2-7 TRBV6-5 CASSITYWGQGSYEQYF
TRBJ2-1 TRBV7-2 CASSLDAGSSYNEQFF
TRBJ2-3 TRBV7-3 CASSLILAPDTQYF
TRBJ2-7 TRBV27 CASRRDRGIYEQYF
TRBJ2-1 TRBV12-5 CASGLFFIAGEPHNEQFF
TRBJ1-2 TRBV11-2 CASSLGGADGYYGYTF
TRBJ1-5 TRBV12-3/TRBV12-4 CASTRTGGVQPQHF
TRBJ2-3 TRBV24-1 CATSEVTVADTQYF
TRBJ2-7 TRBV12-3/TRBV12-4 CASTPGESYEQYF
TRBJ2-7 TRBV14 CASSQRLSSYEQYF
TRBJ2-5 TRBV12-3/TRBV12-4 CASSLPGEETQYF
TRBJ2-1 TRBV4-1 CASSHPITPTRAGYNEQFF
TRBJ2-5 TRBV15 CATSREGQGRETQYF
TRBJ2-7 TRBV7-2 CASSEPGTRPYEQYF
TRBJ2-1 TRBV10-3 CAISETDRSSYNEQFF
TRBJ2-7 TRBV29-1 CSVGYQGRYLDEQYF
TRBJ2-3 TRBV3-1 CASSQALAGVKWDTDTQYF
TRBJ2-7 TRBV27 CASSLTLTHEQYF
TRBJ2-1 TRBV19 CASSKGTVSYNEQFF
TRBJ2-2 TRBV12-3/TRBV12-4 CASSFTPGRSTGELFF
TRBJ2-3 TRBV7-6 CASSLGTSGGYLDTQYF
TRBJ2-7 TRBV7-3 CASSPGGGHYEQYF
TRBJ2-3 TRBV28 CASAGLAGGPFPADTQYF
TRBJ2-1 TRBV7-3 CASSLVGGQDEQFF
TRBJ2-7 TRBV28 CASSFVQGLAYEQYF
TRBJ2-3 TRBV9 CASSVGGLAIADTQYF
TRBJ2-7 TRBV5-1 CASSWGQGNEQYF
TRBJ2-7 TRBV20-1 CSAGGDYEQYF
TRBJ2-7 TRBV4-3 CASSPGGGGEQYF
TRBJ2-2 TRBV27 CASSLDGGAVINTGELFF
TRBJ2-2 TRBV29-1 CSVRSENTGELFF
TRBJ2-2 TRBV20-1 CSARDLEGTGELFF
TRBJ2-1 TRBV13 CASSLVVGMTNEQFF
TRBJ2-7 TRBV6-5 CASSSWGLRGYEQYF
TRBJ2-7 TRBV4-1 CASSQDNPSGSSYEQYF
TRBJ2-7 TRBV28 CASRGAYEQYF
TRBJ2-1 TRBV20-1 CSARVPTYSSYNEQFF
TRBJ2-7 TRBV28 CASSSSTGAYEQYF